The 17 T cell receptor beta chains given below trace back to one sample, sequenced in a study of blood T cell repertoires in COVID-19. Method: immunoSEQ multiplex PCR; TCRdb's copy keeps in-frame clones and lacks some. Of some 160,000 clones detected, just over 90% appear once; the ten largest clones hold approximately 5%. The sequenced sample consisted of peripheral blood. The source is a man younger than 35 with COVID-19, enrolled during active disease.

The chain carries TRBV4-3 and TRBJ2-2; TRBD2 aligns across 7 bases. V trimming: 0 bases; J trimming: 7 bases; junction bases outside the gene matches: 8. Germline assignment: CDR1 LGHNA and CDR2 YSLEER. The CDR3 runs to 16 residues. The CDR3: CASSQELGGSVGELFF. The CDR3 DNA reads TGCGCCAGCAGCCAAGAATTGGGCGGGAGCGTCGGGGAGCTGTTTTTT.

The chain carries TRBV6-5 and TRBJ2-1; TRBD2 agrees at 11 bases. The CDR3 runs to 15 residues. The germline CDR1 and CDR2 sequences are MNHEY and SVGAGI. V shed 7 bases, J shed 6 bases, and the junction held 8 bases outside the gene matches. The CDR3 DNA follows: TGTGCCAGCATCCTGACTAGCGGGAAGCTCAATGAGCAGTTCTTC. This gives the protein CASILTSGKLNEQFF.

This clone was picked up one time. This chain links TRBV13 with TRBJ2-7; D is uncertain. Germline values: CDR1 PRHDT, CDR2 FYEKMQ (reference sequence). The CDR3 has 11 amino acids. V dropped 4 bases and J dropped 4 bases, with 5 bases sitting between them. The CDR3 DNA sequence: TGTGCCAGCAGCTCTCGTTACGAGCAGTACTTC. This sequence encodes CASSSRYEQYF. Variable domain in full (rest from reference TRBV13 and TRBJ2-7): AAGVIQSPRHLIKEKRETATLKCYPIPRHDTVYWYQQGPGQDPQFLISFYEKMQSDKGSIPDRFSAQQFSDYHSELNMSSLELGDSALYFCASSSRYEQYFGPGTRLTVT.

On this clone: The junction departs from the called germline gene at one end, perhaps through a read error. V is TRBV19 and J is TRBJ1-4, with D maybe TRBD1 (6 bases). This CDR3 is 16 amino acids long. The germline V gene encodes CDR1 LNHDA and CDR2 SQIVND (reference sequence). The CDR3 protein is CASSTRGDITNEKLLF. The CDR3 DNA reads as TGTGCCAGTAGCACCAGGGGAGATATAACTAATGAAAAACTGCTTTTT.

V usage is TRBV28 and J usage is TRBJ2-6; TRBD1 aligns across 7 bases. The CDR3 contains 15 residues. Per germline, CDR1 MDHEN and CDR2 SYDVKM. The junction had 4 bases not matched to a gene; V was cut back by 7 bases and J by 1 base. The CDR3 sequence is CASTATGSGANVLTF. DNA of the CDR3: TGTGCCAGCACCGCGACAGGGTCTGGGGCCAACGTCCTGACTTTC. The variable domain in full, completed from reference TRBV28 and TRBJ2-6, reads DVKVTQSSRYLVKRTGEKVFLECVQDMDHENMFWYRQDPGLGLRLIYFSYDVKMKEKGDIPEGYSVSREKKERFSLILESASTNQTSMYLCASTATGSGANVLTFGAGSRLTVL.

The V and J genes are TRBV4-1 and TRBJ2-7; TRBD1 is a possible D gene (6 bases). Germline V gene data show CDR1 as MGHRA and CDR2 as YSYEKL. This CDR3 spans 15 amino acids. V lost 5 bases and J 5 bases, leaving 19 bases between the germline ends. The CDR3 nucleotides are TGCGCCAGCAGCGTCACAGGGTTATATCTCGACGAGCAGTACTTC. This translates into CASSVTGLYLDEQYF.

The J gene is TRBJ1-1, the V gene TRBV10-3; D is possibly TRBD1 (5 bases). This CDR3 comprises 12 residues. With 11 bases removed from V and 1 base from J, the gap between germline ends came to 11 bases. Germline values: CDR1 ENHRY, CDR2 SYGVKD. DNA for the CDR3: TGTGCCGTACTCAGGGAGAACACTGAAGCTTTCTTT. Protein: CAVLRENTEAFF.

This chain links TRBV24-1 with TRBJ1-2; 11 bases match TRBD1. V was clipped by 5 bases and J by 3 bases; unmatched bases: 4. This CDR3 region has 15 residues. The germline CDR1 and CDR2 sequences are KGHDR and SFDVKD. The DNA for the CDR3 is TGTGCCACCAGTGGTGTGGACAGGGGGCACTATGGCTACACCTTC. Amino acid sequence: CATSGVDRGHYGYTF.

This chain uses TRBV6-5 with TRBJ2-1; possibly TRBD1 for D (5 bases). The CDR3 consists of 16 residues. Trimming removed 3 bases from V and 0 bases from J, with 12 bases in between. CDR1 MNHEY and CDR2 SVGAGI come from the germline V gene. CDR3: CASSYLQGGSYNEQFF. CDR3 bases: TGTGCCAGCAGTTATCTGCAGGGCGGCTCCTACAATGAGCAGTTCTTC.

This clone is a singleton in its sample. The V gene is TRBV6-6, the J gene TRBJ1-1; no definite D call. From germline, CDR1 is MNHNY and CDR2 SVGAGI (reference sequence). The V and J ends lost 5 bases and 7 bases respectively, with 8 bases between them. CDR3 length: 11 amino acids. CDR3 sequence reads: CASSPLREAFF. As DNA, the CDR3 is TGTGCCAGCAGTCCCCTCCGTGAAGCTTTCTTT.

The chain links TRBV28 to TRBJ2-2; D unclear. The CDR3 runs 14 residues. Germline CDR1 is MDHEN and CDR2 is SYDVKM. Trimming took off 2 bases at V and 7 bases at J, with 11 bases between the two ends. The CDR3 sequence is CASSLLVVRGELFF. The CDR3 bases are TGTGCCAGCAGTTTACTAGTAGTACGCGGGGAGCTGTTTTTT. Drawing the rest from reference TRBV28 and TRBJ2-2, the complete variable domain is DVKVTQSSRYLVKRTGEKVFLECVQDMDHENMFWYRQDPGLGLRLIYFSYDVKMKEKGDIPEGYSVSREKKERFSLILESASTNQTSMYLCASSLLVVRGELFFGEGSRLTVL.

This chain links TRBV9 with TRBJ2-1; TRBD2 matches at 7 bases. The CDR3 consists of 17 residues. Unmatched junction bases numbered 8, after V lost 0 bases and J lost 2 bases. CDR1 and CDR2 (germline): SGDLS, YYNGEE. CDR3 region: CASSVVGGGVAYNEQFF. The CDR3 nucleotides read TGTGCCAGCAGCGTAGTCGGTGGGGGGGTAGCCTACAATGAGCAGTTCTTC.

The chain uses TRBV28 and TRBJ1-5; 7 nucleotides agree with TRBD1. Unmatched junction bases numbered 9, after V lost 4 bases and J lost 6 bases. The CDR3 contains 15 residues. CDR1 is MDHEN and CDR2 is SYDVKM in the germline V gene. Here the CDR3 DNA reads TGTGCCAGCAGTTATCCTTGGGACAGCGGTCAGCCCCAGCATTTT. It is translated as CASSYPWDSGQPQHF.

The chain has TRBV5-1 and TRBJ2-1, with TRBD2 identical over 7 bases. CDR1 is SGHRS, CDR2 YFSETQ, per germline. The CDR3 totals 13 residues. J was trimmed by 5 bases and V by 6 bases; bases with no gene match: 5. The CDR3 sequence: CASTNSGHNEQFF. CDR3 in DNA: TGCGCCAGCACCAATAGCGGGCACAATGAGCAGTTCTTC.

This chain connects TRBV5-4 to TRBJ1-2, with D possibly matching TRBD1 (5 bases). Germline values: CDR1 SGHNT, CDR2 YYREEE (reference sequence). V lost 0 bases and J 4 bases, leaving 7 bases between the germline ends. The CDR3 is 13 residues long. The CDR3 DNA reads as TGTGCCAGCAGCTTGGACGGGGGCTATGGCTACACCTTC. It specifies CASSLDGGYGYTF.

The chain couples TRBV24-1 to TRBJ2-1, with D uncertain. The germline V gene has CDR1 KGHDR and CDR2 SFDVKD. The CDR3 has 15 residues. Trimming pared 3 bases from V and 0 bases from J, leaving 8 bases between. The CDR3 region is CATSDSLLSYNEQFF. DNA for the CDR3: TGTGCCACCAGTGATAGCCTTCTCTCCTACAATGAGCAGTTCTTC.

The chain joins TRBV27 to TRBJ1-1; no clear D. Looked up from germline, CDR1 is MNHEY and CDR2 is SMNVEV (reference sequence). Trimming took off 3 bases at V and 7 bases at J, with 18 bases between the two ends. This CDR3 has 15 residues. This chain's CDR3 is CASSFRRPAGGEAFF. Written as DNA, the CDR3 is TGTGCCAGCAGTTTCCGTAGACCTGCGGGTGGTGAAGCTTTCTTT.